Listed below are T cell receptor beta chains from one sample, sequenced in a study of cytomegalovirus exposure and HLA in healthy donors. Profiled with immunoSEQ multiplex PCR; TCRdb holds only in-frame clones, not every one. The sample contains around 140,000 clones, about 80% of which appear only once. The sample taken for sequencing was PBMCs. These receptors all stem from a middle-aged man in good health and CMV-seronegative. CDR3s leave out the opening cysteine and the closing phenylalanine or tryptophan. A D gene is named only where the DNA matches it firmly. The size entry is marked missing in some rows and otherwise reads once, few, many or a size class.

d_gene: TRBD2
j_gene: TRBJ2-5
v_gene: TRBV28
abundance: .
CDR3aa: ASSLCPSGAQETQY

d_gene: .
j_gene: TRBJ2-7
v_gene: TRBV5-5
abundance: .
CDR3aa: ASSGDRWYEQY

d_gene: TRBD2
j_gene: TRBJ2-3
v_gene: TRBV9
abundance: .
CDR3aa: ASSVGLAGGLRTDTQY

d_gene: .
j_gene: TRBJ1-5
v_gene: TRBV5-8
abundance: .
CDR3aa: ASRPTGLGNQPQH

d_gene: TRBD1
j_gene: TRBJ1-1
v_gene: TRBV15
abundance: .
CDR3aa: ATQGVNTEAF

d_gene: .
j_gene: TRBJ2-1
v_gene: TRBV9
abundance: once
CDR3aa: ASSVDGQGTYNEQF

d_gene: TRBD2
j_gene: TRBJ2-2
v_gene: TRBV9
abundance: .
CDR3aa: ASSVGAGGITGELF

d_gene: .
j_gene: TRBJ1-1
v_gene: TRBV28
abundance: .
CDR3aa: ASSYRENTEAF

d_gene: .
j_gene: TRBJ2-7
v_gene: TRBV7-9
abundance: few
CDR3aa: ASSFGGPTYYEQY

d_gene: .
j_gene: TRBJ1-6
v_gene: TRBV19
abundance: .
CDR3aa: ASSIEIGLGSPLH

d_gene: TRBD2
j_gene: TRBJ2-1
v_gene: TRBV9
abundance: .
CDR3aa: ASSVGGGHYNEQF

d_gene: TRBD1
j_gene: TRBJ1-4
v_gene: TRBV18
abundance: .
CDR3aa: ASSPTGQGYSNEKLF

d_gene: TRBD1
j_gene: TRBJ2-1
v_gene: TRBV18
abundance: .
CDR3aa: ASSPRDRNNEQF

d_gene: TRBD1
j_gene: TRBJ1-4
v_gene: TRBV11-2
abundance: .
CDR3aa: ASSPGGSREKLF

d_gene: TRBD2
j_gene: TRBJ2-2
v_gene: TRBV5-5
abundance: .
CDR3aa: ASSLGLASLSSTGELF